This T cell receptor beta chain was obtained from a study of cytomegalovirus exposure and HLA in healthy donors. The donors formed part of the roughly 120-subject validation cohort, distinct from the roughly 660-subject first cohort. Some clones are missing from TCRdb's copy, which holds only in-frame ones; the method was immunoSEQ multiplex PCR. Among roughly 150,000 clones listed, 88% were seen once. The TCR originated in a young man in good health and CMV-seronegative. What was sequenced was PBMCs.

CDR3 amino acids: CASSLWDRDTGELFF. CDR3 nucleotide sequence: TGTGCCAGCAGCTTATGGGACAGAGACACCGGGGAGCTGTTTTTT. This chain connects TRBV5-6 to TRBJ2-2, with 7 bases aligning to TRBD1. CDR3 size: 15 residues. With 2 bases clipped from V and 3 bases from J, the junction kept 4 bases outside the gene matches. Germline CDR1 is SGHDT and CDR2 is YYEEEE.